This T cell receptor (beta chain) was recovered during a study of T-cell memory formation after mild COVID-19. Study context: Among the donors, TCR clusters were largely specific to each donor.

The CDR3 loop spans 14 amino acids. The V end was cut by 4 bases, the J end by 5 bases, with 14 bases between. Per the germline V gene, CDR1 is SGHDN and CDR2 is FVKESK. The authors produced TCR alpha and TCR beta cDNA libraries with sample barcodes and UMIs by 5'RACE using constant-segment primers. TCRdb fed the 5' RACE reads into MiXCR, producing one record per CDR3 protein. The data contain around 340,000 distinct CDR3 sequences, 21% of them singletons. Sequenced material: PBMCs or a T cell subset sorted from them (not recorded which). The V gene is TRBV14, the J gene TRBJ1-1, with D maybe TRBD1 (5 bases). This receptor was taken from an adult woman who had mild COVID-19 (a few samples of this study predate the infection). Cell type and time point are not known. The CDR3 bases are TGTGCCAGCAGCCCTCTGACTCAGGGAACTGAAGCTTTCTTT. Its translation is CASSPLTQGTEAFF.